This T cell receptor beta chain came from a study of untreated major depressive disorder (dated by TCRdb to 2017 to 2018). At the level of the whole study: A cross-sectional case-control design was used to compare T cell phenotype and TCR repertoire between antidepressant-free major depressive disorder patients and individually matched non-depressed controls. Findings and caveats that apply to the study as a whole: Strict matching and exclusion criteria produced a comparatively small study sample, limiting generalizability of findings. For the sequencing comparisons, one-tailed planned tests were applied to only three preselected Vbeta families.

Note on this clone: Its antigen target is currently unknown. No quality values exist for individual bases; no much larger clone is one base distant.

The Qiagen DNeasy Blood and Tissue Kit was used to extract total genomic DNA from purified CD4+ T cells. Amplification and sequencing of the TCRbeta CDR3 region, as defined according to IMGT, were carried out with immunoSEQ immunosequencing protocols. The study's own analysis went as follows. The immunoSEQ service preprocessed the raw sequence data to correct PCR and sequencing errors. After being loaded into the immunoSEQ Analyzer, the data underwent further analysis with VDJtools v1.0.7. The paired Wilcoxon signed-rank test was applied to assess differences between patients and controls. TCRdb carries this immuneACCESS record with in-frame sequences only. Its versions omit some clonotypes, under half of them owing to an unresolved V gene in the studies checked, with the rest unexplained. V and J calls plus clone size are reproduced from that table; the DNA served to infer D and trimming. For this sample the table gives 20,000 to 25,000 clones, of which roughly 89% were detected only once. The leading ten clones occupy approximately 0.43% of the sample.

For sex, age, current smoking status and body mass index, every depressed patient had a pairwise-matched non-depressed control. All participants were of European descent. Controls scored 5 or less on the Quick Inventory of Depressive Symptoms-Self Report and had no mood disorder, either currently or at any point in their lifetime. Major medical conditions, Axis I/II comorbidities, regular medication or illicit drug use, and drinking over 100 g alcohol a week were all grounds for excluding any participant. Approximately 30 ml of peripheral blood was collected into EDTA tubes from each participant. Using the BD IMag Human CD4 T Lymphocyte Enrichment Set, CD4+ T cells were purified from thawed PBMCs via magnetic negative selection. The CD4+ enrichment method typically yielded 85% to 95% purity as confirmed by flow cytometry. TCRbeta sequencing was performed on a subgroup of about five case-control pairs selected blind to chemokine receptor expression and flow-cytometric repertoire skewing results. All blood samples were drawn in the morning at 8:00 a.m., and PBMCs were separated by Ficoll-Hypaque gradient centrifugation. PBMCs were cryopreserved by gradual cooling to -80°C and stored in liquid nitrogen until assayed.

The receptor was isolated from a woman in her thirties or forties in good health. Sequencing input: CD4+ T cells from PBMCs.

The CDR3 loop reads CASSPPFSGGNQPQHF. In nucleotides, the sequence is TGTGCCAGCTCACCACCTTTCTCAGGGGGCAATCAGCCCCAGCATTTT. This receptor chain uses TRBV18 and TRBJ1-5; a tentative D call is TRBD1 (6 bases match). The CDR3 measures 16 amino acids from cysteine to phenylalanine. The sequence is cut down to CDR3 DNA, 48 bases in frame from base 1. CDR1 and CDR2 are read off the germline V gene as KGHSH and LQKENI. V sheds 0 bases and J sheds 2 bases, leaving 11 bases between their ends.